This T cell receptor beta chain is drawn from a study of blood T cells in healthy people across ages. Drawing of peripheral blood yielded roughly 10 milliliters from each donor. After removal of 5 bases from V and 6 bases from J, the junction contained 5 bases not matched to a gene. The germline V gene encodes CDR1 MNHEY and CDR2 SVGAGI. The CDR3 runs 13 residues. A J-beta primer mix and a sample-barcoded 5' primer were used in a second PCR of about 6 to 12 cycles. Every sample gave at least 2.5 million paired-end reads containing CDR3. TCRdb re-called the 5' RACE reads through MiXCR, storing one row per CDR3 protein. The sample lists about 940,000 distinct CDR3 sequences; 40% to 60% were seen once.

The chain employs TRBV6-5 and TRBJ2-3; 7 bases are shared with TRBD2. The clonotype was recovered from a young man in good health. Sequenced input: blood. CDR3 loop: CASSAAGVDTQYF. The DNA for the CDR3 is TGTGCCAGCAGTGCGGCGGGGGTGGATACGCAGTATTTT.